This TCR beta chain stems from a study of blood T cells in healthy people across ages. A second about 7 to 11 cycle PCR used barcoded and J-beta primers. A template-switch adaptor with 12 random nucleotides tagged each cDNA molecule. MiXCR, applied by TCRdb to the 5' RACE reads, yields one record per CDR3 protein. The sample lists roughly 830,000 distinct CDR3 sequences; 62% were seen once. The V end lost 1 base, the J end lost 5 bases, and 14 bases lay between the germline ends. Germline CDR1 reads MGHRA; CDR2 reads YSYEKL. CDR3 size: 15 residues. This receptor was taken from a man aged 25-45 years in good health. Sequenced material: blood. The chain couples TRBV4-1 to TRBJ2-5; possibly TRBD2 for D (6 bases). The CDR3 reads CASSQVRSGGETQYF. The CDR3 DNA reads as TGCGCCAGCAGCCAAGTTCGGTCCGGAGGGGAGACCCAGTACTTC.